This TCR beta chain was obtained from a study of blood T cells in healthy people across ages. PCR was performed a second time for about 7 to 11 cycles using a sample-barcoded 5' primer and a J-beta primer mix. Each CDR3 protein gets one entry after TCRdb re-called the 5' RACE reads with MiXCR. The sample includes about 1 million distinct CDR3 sequences, 40% to 50% of them seen just once. This clonotype was detected only a few times. The antigen is undetermined. The V end was cut by 0 bases, the J end by 5 bases, with 10 bases between. The CDR3 is 14 amino acids. General study results and limits: It was held that diversity estimates obtained from one million T cells represented underestimates. Significant beta diversity loss was already apparent by age roughly 43, declining roughly linearly.

The chain recombines TRBV12-3 or TRBV12-4 with TRBJ2-5; D unclear. The source is a woman aged 60-75 years in good health. The specimen sequenced was blood. The chain's CDR3 is CASSLALPMETQYF. As DNA, the CDR3 is TGTGCCAGCAGTTTAGCGCTCCCCATGGAGACCCAGTACTTC.